The 9 T cell receptor beta chains below all came from one sample that was sequenced in a study of blood T cell repertoires in COVID-19. Clones were read by immunoSEQ multiplex PCR, and TCRdb kept only the in-frame ones, dropping some. The sample lists some 47,000 clones, roughly 88% occurring once. Sample: peripheral blood. These receptors originate from a woman aged 55-75 years with acute or convalescent COVID-19.

V and J are TRBV5-1 and TRBJ1-2, with D maybe TRBD1 (6 bases). The CDR3 length is 14 residues. CDR1 SGHRS and CDR2 YFSETQ come from the germline V gene. Trimming took off 2 bases at V and 2 bases at J, with 10 bases between the two ends. CDR3 DNA: TGCGCCAGCAGCTTAGGGGACACGAACTATGGCTACACCTTC. Its protein product is CASSLGDTNYGYTF.

The V call is TRBV18, the J call TRBJ2-2; no firm D call. Germline V gene sequence: CDR1 KGHSH, CDR2 LQKENI. The CDR3 extends over 14 amino acids. Between the trimmed V and J ends, which lost 6 bases and 1 base, there was a span of 9 bases. The CDR3 bases are TGTGCCAGCTCCCCGCCGGGGAACACCGGGGAGCTGTTTTTT. It encodes CASSPPGNTGELFF.

The chain combines TRBV2 with TRBJ1-2; D is uncertain. The germline CDR1 and CDR2 sequences are SNHLY and FYNNEI. The CDR3 contains 17 residues. Trimming took 4 bases from V and 6 from J, leaving 24 bases between them. Here the CDR3 reads CASSVMISGSQVNGYTF. CDR3 DNA: TGTGCCAGCAGTGTCATGATTTCAGGCTCGCAAGTCAATGGCTACACCTTC.

The gene calls are TRBV29-1 and TRBJ2-7; 7 nucleotides line up with TRBD1. Germline V gene sequence: CDR1 SQVTM, CDR2 ANQGSEA. CDR3 length: 13 amino acids. The ends lost 4 bases at V and 7 bases at J; junction bases unmatched: 10. The CDR3 nucleotides are TGCAGCGTTGTGACAGGGCGAGCTGGGGAGCAGTACTTC. This translates into CSVVTGRAGEQYF.

The chain joins TRBV18 to TRBJ2-2; maybe TRBD1 (5 bases). From germline, CDR1 is KGHSH and CDR2 LQKENI. Trimming stripped 1 base from V and 9 bases from J, with 6 bases between. This CDR3 spans 12 amino acids. CDR3 residues: CASSPQGRELFF. The CDR3 DNA sequence: TGTGCCAGCTCACCACAGGGGAGGGAGCTGTTTTTT.

CDR3 nucleotide sequence: TGTGCCAGCAGTTCAGGCCGCCTTGACTACACCTTC. Residues: CASSSGRLDYTF. This rearrangement joins TRBV28 to TRBJ1-2; D remains unclear. V was shortened by 4 bases and J by 10 bases, with 13 bases between the two germline ends. In germline, CDR1 is MDHEN, CDR2 SYDVKM. This CDR3 region has 12 residues.

This clone was counted a few times. The rearrangement joins TRBV19 to TRBJ1-1; D possibly corresponds to TRBD1 (5 bases). Germline V gene sequence: CDR1 LNHDA, CDR2 SQIVND (reference sequence). Trimming shortened V by 6 bases and J by 5 bases, and 13 bases separated the two germline ends. The CDR3 runs to 13 residues. The CDR3 nucleotides read TGTGCCAGTAGCCCCGGTCCAGGGACTGAAGCTTTCTTT. It codes for CASSPGPGTEAFF.

This clone has a single count. The chain has TRBV11-2 and TRBJ1-1; a weak D match, TRBD1 (5 bases). Between the trimmed V and J ends, which lost 1 base and 1 base, there was a span of 7 bases. The CDR3 has 14 residues. Germline values: CDR1 SGHAT, CDR2 FQNNGV. This chain's CDR3 is CASSLGGGNTEAFF. For the CDR3, the DNA is TGTGCCAGCAGCTTAGGGGGGGGGAACACTGAAGCTTTCTTT.

The rearrangement joins TRBV3-1 (or the pseudogene TRBV3-2) to TRBJ2-2; D unresolved. V lost 2 bases and J 4 bases, leaving 14 bases between the germline ends. The CDR3 is 16 residues long. Germline loops: CDR1 LGHDT, CDR2 YNNKEL (reference sequence). CDR3 region: CASSQNLPGSTGELFF. CDR3 coding DNA: TGTGCCAGCAGCCAAAATCTTCCAGGATCCACCGGGGAGCTGTTTTTT.